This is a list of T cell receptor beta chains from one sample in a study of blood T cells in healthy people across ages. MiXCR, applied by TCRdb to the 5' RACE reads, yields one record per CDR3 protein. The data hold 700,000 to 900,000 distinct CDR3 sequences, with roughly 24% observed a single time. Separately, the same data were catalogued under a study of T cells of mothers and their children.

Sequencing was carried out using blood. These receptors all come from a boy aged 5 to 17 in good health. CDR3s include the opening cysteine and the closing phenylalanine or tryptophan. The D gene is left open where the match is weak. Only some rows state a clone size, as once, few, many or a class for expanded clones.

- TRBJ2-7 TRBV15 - CATSRARGLPYEQYF TGTGCCACCAGCAGAGCTAGAGGGCTCCCCTACGAGCAGTACTTC
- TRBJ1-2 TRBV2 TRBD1 CASSPTGQGRGLYGYTF TGTGCCAGCAGTCCTACGGGACAGGGACGGGGACTCTATGGCTACACCTTC
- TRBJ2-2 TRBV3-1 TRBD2 CASSQDMGLKTGELFF TGTGCCAGCAGCCAAGATATGGGACTAAAGACCGGGGAGCTGTTTTTT
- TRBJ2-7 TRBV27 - CASSSPGRWGYEQYF TGTGCCAGCAGTTCCCCCGGACGGTGGGGCTACGAGCAGTACTTC
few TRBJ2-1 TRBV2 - CASRTGRTSEQFF TGTGCCAGCAGGACAGGCAGGACATCTGAGCAGTTCTTC
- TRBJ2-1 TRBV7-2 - CASSSGTPSSYNEQFF TGTGCCAGCAGCTCCGGGACTCCGAGCTCCTACAATGAGCAGTTCTTC
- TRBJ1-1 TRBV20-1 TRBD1 CSTSQGAEAFF TGCAGTACATCACAGGGGGCTGAAGCTTTCTTT
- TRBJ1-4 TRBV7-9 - CASSSPRWGQEKLFF TGTGCCAGCAGCTCCCCGCGGTGGGGTCAGGAAAAACTGTTTTTT
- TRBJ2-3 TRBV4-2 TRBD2 CASSSGLAGGPDTQYF TGTGCCAGCAGCTCGGGACTAGCGGGGGGTCCAGATACGCAGTATTTT
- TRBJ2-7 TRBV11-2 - CASSLGRLGTLGEQYF TGTGCCAGCAGCTTGGGCCGCCTCGGGACCCTGGGAGAGCAGTACTTC
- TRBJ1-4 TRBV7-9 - CASSSEGRTVSGTEKLFF TGTGCCAGCAGCTCCGAGGGACGCACCGTCAGCGGAACTGAAAAACTGTTTTTT
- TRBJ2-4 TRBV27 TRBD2 CATRLAWEAKNIQYF TGTGCCACCAGACTAGCGTGGGAGGCCAAAAACATTCAGTACTTC
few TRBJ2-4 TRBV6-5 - CASRRFNAKNIQYF TGTGCCAGCAGGAGGTTTAACGCCAAAAACATTCAGTACTTC
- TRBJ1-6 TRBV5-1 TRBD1 CASSLAETGGGSPLHF TGCGCCAGCAGCTTGGCCGAGACAGGGGGAGGTTCACCCCTCCACTTT
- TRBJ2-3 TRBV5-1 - CASSQTLGRDTQYF TGCGCCAGCAGCCAAACGCTAGGGAGGGATACGCAGTATTTT
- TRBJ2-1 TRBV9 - CASSVDGERINEQFF TGTGCCAGCAGCGTCGACGGCGAACGGATCAATGAGCAGTTCTTC
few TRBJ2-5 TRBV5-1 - CASSSTDPRQETQYF TGCGCCAGCAGCTCGACAGACCCCAGGCAGGAGACCCAGTACTTC
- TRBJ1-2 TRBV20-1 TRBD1 CSVRGDRGRVYGYTF TGCAGTGTTAGAGGCGACAGGGGGAGGGTCTATGGCTACACCTTC
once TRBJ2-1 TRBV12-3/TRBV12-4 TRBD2 CASSTTGTSQFF TGTGCCAGCAGCACTACCGGGACTAGCCAGTTCTTC
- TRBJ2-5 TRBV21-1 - CASSNLLAGGRETQYF TGTGCCAGCAGCAACCTACTAGCGGGGGGACGGGAGACCCAGTACTTC
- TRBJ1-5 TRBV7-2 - CASSSPLGQPQHF TGTGCCAGCAGCTCCCCTCTCGGGCAGCCCCAGCATTTT
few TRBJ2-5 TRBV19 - CASSHLPGRLHEQYF TGTGCCAGTAGTCACCTTCCGGGACGCTTGCATGAGCAGTACTTC
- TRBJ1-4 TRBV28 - CASSPRDINEKLFF TGTGCCAGCAGTCCCCGGGACATCAATGAAAAACTGTTTTTT
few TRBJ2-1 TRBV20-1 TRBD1 CSVTQTPGQGDNEQFF TGCAGTGTCACCCAAACTCCAGGACAGGGTGACAATGAGCAGTTCTTC
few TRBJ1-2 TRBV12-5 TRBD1 CASGLVRLQGTFYGYTF TGTGCTAGTGGTTTGGTACGATTACAGGGGACTTTCTATGGCTACACCTTC
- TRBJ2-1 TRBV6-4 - CASSERPSSYNEQFF TGTGCCAGCAGCGAGCGGCCTAGCTCCTACAATGAGCAGTTCTTC
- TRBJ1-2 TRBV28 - CASRNHGTSYGYTF TGTGCCAGCCGCAATCACGGGACAAGCTATGGCTACACCTTC
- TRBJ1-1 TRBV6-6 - CASSPDAGNTEAFF TGTGCCAGCAGCCCCGACGCGGGCAACACTGAAGCTTTCTTT
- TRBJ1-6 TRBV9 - CASSVGGSYNSPLHF TGTGCCAGCAGCGTGGGGGGATCCTATAATTCACCCCTCCACTTT
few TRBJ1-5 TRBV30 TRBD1 CAWSHRQGAWPQHF TGTGCCTGGAGCCACAGACAGGGGGCCTGGCCCCAGCATTTT
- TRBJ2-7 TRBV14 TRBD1 CASSQADRGREQYF TGTGCCAGCAGCCAGGCGGACAGGGGGCGCGAGCAGTACTTC
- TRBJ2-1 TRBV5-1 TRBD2 CASSWGGTGSSYNEQFF TGCGCCAGCAGCTGGGGGGGGACCGGTAGCTCCTACAATGAGCAGTTCTTC
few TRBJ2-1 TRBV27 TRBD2 CASSPGLAGVHNEQFF TGTGCCAGCAGCCCGGGACTAGCGGGGGTGCACAATGAGCAGTTCTTC
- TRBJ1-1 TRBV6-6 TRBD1 CASSGRQGRDTEAFF TGTGCCAGCAGTGGGCGACAGGGGCGGGACACTGAAGCTTTCTTT
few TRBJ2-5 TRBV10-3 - CAISDSVLGGQETQYF TGTGCCATCAGTGACTCCGTCCTCGGGGGCCAAGAGACCCAGTACTTC
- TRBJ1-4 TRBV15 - CATSREVQSEWEKLFF TGTGCCACCAGCAGAGAAGTTCAGTCTGAATGGGAAAAACTGTTTTTT
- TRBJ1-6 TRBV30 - CAWSETRGQMNSPLHF TGTGCCTGGAGTGAGACGAGGGGTCAGATGAATTCACCCCTCCACTTT
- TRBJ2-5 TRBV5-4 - CASSSPQQGQETQYF TGTGCCAGCAGTTCTCCCCAACAGGGACAAGAGACCCAGTACTTC
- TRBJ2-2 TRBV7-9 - CASSFTSNTGELFF TGTGCCAGCAGCTTTACTAGTAACACCGGGGAGCTGTTTTTT
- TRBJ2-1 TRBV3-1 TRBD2 CASSTGASGGNEQFF TGTGCCAGCAGCACAGGGGCTAGCGGGGGCAATGAGCAGTTCTTC
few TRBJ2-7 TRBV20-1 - CSASETGFEQYF TGCAGTGCTAGTGAAACAGGGTTCGAGCAGTACTTC
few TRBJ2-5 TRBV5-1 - CASSLGSGTQETQYF TGCGCCAGCAGCTTGGGTTCCGGGACCCAAGAGACCCAGTACTTC
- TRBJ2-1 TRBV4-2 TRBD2 CASSQVWVAGGRKNEQFF TGTGCCAGCAGCCAAGTATGGGTAGCGGGGGGCCGGAAGAATGAGCAGTTCTTC
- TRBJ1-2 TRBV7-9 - CASSSVGVNYGYTF TGTGCCAGCAGCTCCGTCGGGGTTAACTATGGCTACACCTTC
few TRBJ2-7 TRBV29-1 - CSGGSRRYEQYF TGCAGCGGGGGGAGCAGAAGGTACGAGCAGTACTTC
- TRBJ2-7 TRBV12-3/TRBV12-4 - CASSVGGPSEQYF TGTGCCAGCAGTGTGGGAGGTCCCTCCGAGCAGTACTTC
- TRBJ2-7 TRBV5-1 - CASRRNRDGYYEQYF TGCGCCAGCAGGCGGAACCGGGACGGCTACTACGAGCAGTACTTC
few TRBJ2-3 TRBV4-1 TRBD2 CASSPYYGPAGGPPHTDTQYF TGCGCCAGCAGCCCATATTACGGCCCAGCGGGGGGGCCTCCCCACACAGATACGCAGTATTTT